What follows are 31 T cell receptor beta chains derived from one specimen sequenced in a study of early T cells in non-severe SARS-CoV-2 infection. Via MiXCR, TCRdb re-called the 5' RACE reads, giving one row per CDR3 protein. The table lists approximately 19,000 distinct CDR3 sequences, around 5.9% of them singletons. Specimen: whole blood. The receptor source for this set is an adult who was a healthcare worker with PCR-confirmed SARS-CoV-2 infection or an uninfected control (not recorded which).

Many counts were recorded for this clonotype. The chain has TRBV29-1 and TRBJ2-7, with D unresolved. The V and J ends lost 6 bases and 2 bases respectively, with 11 bases between them. The germline V gene encodes CDR1 SQVTM and CDR2 ANQGSEA. The CDR3 covers 12 residues. The CDR3 nucleotides read TGCAGCGTCCCAGCAGGCCCCTACGAGCAGTACTTC. This gives the protein CSVPAGPYEQYF.

This clonotype appeared many times. The J gene is TRBJ2-7, the V gene TRBV4-1; 7 bases map to TRBD2. V was pared by 1 base and J by 6 bases, with 9 bases of the junction left unmatched. The CDR3 spans 15 residues. Germline assignment: CDR1 MGHRA and CDR2 YSYEKL. The CDR3 sequence: CASSQVWRESSEQYF. DNA for the CDR3: TGCGCCAGCAGCCAAGTGTGGCGGGAGTCTTCCGAGCAGTACTTC.

This clonotype has a count of ten or more. V and J are TRBV6-6 and TRBJ1-3, with D tentatively TRBD1 (5 bases). The CDR3 totals 15 residues. Germline loops: CDR1 MNHNY, CDR2 SVGAGI (reference sequence). The germline V and J ends were trimmed by 2 bases and 1 base, with 9 bases remaining between them. CDR3 DNA sequence: TGTGCCAGCAGTTACGGGGGTAGTTCTGGAAACACCATATATTTT. Translating gives CASSYGGSSGNTIYF.

This clonotype was detected many times. CDR3 sequence reads: CASSPTGENTGELFF. The CDR3, as DNA: TGTGCCAGCAGCCCGACGGGGGAAAACACCGGGGAGCTGTTTTTT. The V gene is TRBV6-6, the J gene TRBJ2-2; tentative D call: TRBD2 (6 bases). This CDR3 region has 15 residues. Trimming removed 6 bases from V and 2 bases from J, with 13 bases in between. The V gene's germline CDR1 is MNHNY and CDR2 SVGAGI (reference sequence).

This clonotype was counted many times. The rearrangement joins TRBV6-4 to TRBJ2-1; 9 positions agree with TRBD2. The CDR3 spans 14 residues. Germline values: CDR1 MRHNA, CDR2 SNTAGT. The junction had 7 bases not matched to a gene; V was cut back by 6 bases and J by 7 bases. CDR3 region: CASSPGLASNEQFF. CDR3 in DNA: TGTGCCAGCAGCCCGGGACTAGCTTCGAATGAGCAGTTCTTC.

This clonotype was counted ten times or more. V is TRBV28 and J is TRBJ2-3; D is undetermined. This CDR3 has 13 amino acids. V was trimmed by 6 bases and J by 5 bases, leaving 12 bases between them. Germline V gene data show CDR1 as MDHEN and CDR2 as SYDVKM. CDR3 sequence reads: CASSRGRVDTQYF. In DNA, the CDR3 is TGTGCCAGCAGCCGAGGCCGAGTAGATACGCAGTATTTT. The full variable domain, completed using reference TRBV28 and TRBJ2-3, is DVKVTQSSRYLVKRTGEKVFLECVQDMDHENMFWYRQDPGLGLRLIYFSYDVKMKEKGDIPEGYSVSREKKERFSLILESASTNQTSMYLCASSRGRVDTQYFGPGTRLTVL.

Concerning this clonotype: A single base separates this from a much larger clone, so it may be a read error. J is TRBJ2-2 and V is TRBV30, with unresolved D. CDR1 GTSNPN and CDR2 SVGIG come from the germline V gene (reference sequence). The CDR3 is made up of 14 amino acids. CDR3: CARSVTLNTGELFF. CDR3 nucleotides: TGTGCCCGGAGTGTAACCTTGAACACCGGGGAGCTGTTTTTT.

In regard to this clonotype: Given a much more abundant clone one base away, this may be a read error. Here the CDR3 omits its conserved ending phenylalanine or tryptophan, so a read error is the likely source. The J gene is TRBJ2-7, the V gene TRBV5-4; 7 bases align to TRBD2. The CDR3 length is 15 residues. V was clipped by 2 bases and J by 2 bases; unmatched bases: 7. The germline V gene encodes CDR1 SGHNT and CDR2 YYREEE (reference sequence). This CDR3 is CASSFSASGAYEQYL. Here the CDR3 DNA reads TGTGCCAGCAGCTTTTCCGCCAGCGGGGCCTACGAGCAGTACCTC.

This clonotype is medium-sized (0.01 to 0.1%) by share. The chain is built from TRBV11-2 and TRBJ2-4, with D maybe TRBD1 (5 bases). The CDR3 is 15 residues long. Trimming pared 0 bases from V and 6 bases from J, leaving 12 bases between. Germline CDR1 SGHAT, CDR2 FQNNGV. The CDR3 DNA reads as TGTGCCAGCAGCTTAGAGCCAGGGTTAGGAAACATTCAGTACTTC. This translates into CASSLEPGLGNIQYF.

This clonotype counts as medium-sized (0.01 to 0.1%). The chain has TRBV19 and TRBJ2-1; no definite D call. Germline CDR1 LNHDA, CDR2 SQIVND (reference sequence). The CDR3 runs to 9 residues. The V end lost 5 bases, the J end lost 14 bases, and 7 bases lay between the germline ends. The CDR3: CASSVIKFF. The CDR3 region has the DNA TGTGCCAGTAGTGTAATAAAGTTCTTC.

This clonotype occurred many times. The chain uses TRBV20-1 and TRBJ1-5; D gene unclear. The V end was cut by 0 bases, the J end by 8 bases, with 17 bases between. CDR1 is DFQATT, CDR2 SNEGSKA, per germline (reference sequence). There are 15 residues in the CDR3. DNA for the CDR3: TGCAGTGCTAGAGATTTGGGTGAAGTTACTAAGCCCCAGCATTTT. It specifies CSARDLGEVTKPQHF.

In this sample, this clonotype turned up many times. The V and J genes are TRBV27 and TRBJ2-2; 9 positions agree with TRBD2. V shed 5 bases, J shed 7 bases, and the junction held 17 bases outside the gene matches. CDR3 length: 18 amino acids. CDR1 is MNHEY and CDR2 is SMNVEV in the germline V gene (reference sequence). The chain's CDR3 is CASSPQLERGAHNGELFF. In nucleotides, the CDR3 is TGTGCCAGCAGTCCCCAATTGGAGCGGGGGGCGCATAACGGGGAGCTGTTTTTT.

In regard to this clonotype: An end of the junction differs from the germline gene, which may be a read error. Written as DNA, the CDR3 is TGTGCCAGCAGTTACGCGGGAAAACAAGGGTACCCCTACGAGCAGAACTTC. This sequence encodes CASSYAGKQGYPYEQNF. V gene TRBV6-5 combines with J gene TRBJ2-7; weak D call: TRBD2 (6 bases). This CDR3 is 17 amino acids long. Looked up from germline, CDR1 is MNHEY and CDR2 is SVGAGI.

The V and J genes are TRBV20-1 and TRBJ1-5; D might be TRBD1 (6 bases). CDR3 length: 11 residues. Germline assignment: CDR1 DFQATT and CDR2 SNEGSKA (reference sequence). The V end was cut by 2 bases, the J end by 7 bases, with 6 bases between. The CDR3 loop is CSARQGQPQHF. The DNA for the CDR3 is TGCAGTGCTAGACAGGGGCAGCCCCAGCATTTT.

The chain links TRBV7-3 to TRBJ2-1; TRBD2 is a possible D gene (6 bases). The CDR3 loop spans 13 amino acids. The V gene's germline CDR1 is SGHTA and CDR2 FQGTGA. The V and J ends lost 4 bases and 8 bases respectively, with 12 bases between them. The CDR3 sequence: CASSSNGGHEQFF. The CDR3 region has the DNA TGTGCCAGCAGCTCAAACGGGGGACATGAGCAGTTCTTC.

At least ten counts were recorded for this clonotype. The CDR3 sequence: CATSRDRGQPQHF. The CDR3 DNA follows: TGTGCCACCAGCAGAGATCGGGGTCAGCCCCAGCATTTT. The chain carries TRBV15 and TRBJ1-5; D not resolved. The germline V gene encodes CDR1 LNHNV and CDR2 YYDKDF (reference sequence). The V and J ends lost 0 bases and 6 bases respectively, with 6 bases between them. The CDR3 totals 13 residues.

Many counts were recorded for this clonotype. The rearrangement links TRBV11-3 to TRBJ2-7; 8 bases line up with TRBD1. V lost 4 bases, J lost 2 bases, and 7 bases stayed unmatched. CDR3 length: 15 residues. CDR1 SGHNT and CDR2 YENEEA come from the germline V gene. CDR3 sequence reads: CASSCCRDRTYEQYF. The CDR3 region has the DNA TGTGCCAGCAGCTGTTGCCGGGACAGGACCTACGAGCAGTACTTC.

Note on this clonotype: A much more abundant neighbour one base away suggests this may be a read error. This chain joins TRBV3-1 and TRBJ2-2; D uncertain. The CDR3 is 15 residues long. The germline V gene encodes CDR1 LGHDT and CDR2 YNNKEL (reference sequence). Deletions cut 1 base from V and 2 bases from J, with 8 bases between. The CDR3, as DNA: TGTGCCAGCAGCCAAGTAGAGAGAAACACCGGGGAGCTGTTTTTT. This gives the protein CASSQVERNTGELFF.

This clonotype was detected ten times or more. The chain carries TRBV10-2 and TRBJ2-7, with 12 bases identical to TRBD2. The CDR3 covers 16 residues. Germline CDR1 is WSHSY and CDR2 is SAAADI. With 7 bases clipped from V and 2 bases from J, the junction kept 9 bases outside the gene matches. In nucleotides, the CDR3 is TGCGCCAGCACAGGCCCCACTAGCGGGAGGACCTACGAGCAGTACTTC. It encodes CASTGPTSGRTYEQYF.

This clonotype was seen many times. V is TRBV27 and J is TRBJ2-3; TRBD2 might be the D (5 bases). The CDR3 extends over 13 amino acids. Looked up from germline, CDR1 is MNHEY and CDR2 is SMNVEV (reference sequence). Trimming shortened V by 3 bases and J by 4 bases, and 8 bases separated the two germline ends. CDR3 sequence reads: CASSLRASDTQYF. Written as DNA, the CDR3 is TGTGCCAGCAGTTTGCGGGCCTCAGATACGCAGTATTTT.

CDR3 DNA sequence: TGCAGCGTTGTAGGACAGGGTAAAGATGAGCAGTTCTTC. Translation gives CSVVGQGKDEQFF. The V and J genes are TRBV29-1 and TRBJ2-1; TRBD1 matches at 8 bases. V shed 4 bases and J 8 bases; nucleotides not matched to a gene: 7. The CDR3 totals 13 residues. The germline V gene encodes CDR1 SQVTM and CDR2 ANQGSEA.

This clonotype was seen ten or more times. The chain combines TRBV12-3 or TRBV12-4 with TRBJ2-2; 10 positions agree with TRBD1. With 5 bases clipped from V and 4 bases from J, the junction kept 7 bases outside the gene matches. This CDR3 is 16 amino acids long. The CDR3 protein is CASSPTGGAGTGELFF. CDR3 DNA sequence: TGTGCCAGCAGTCCGACAGGGGGCGCGGGCACCGGGGAGCTGTTTTTT.

Ten or more counts support this clonotype. The chain's CDR3 is CASSPGQNYGYTF. CDR3 sequence (DNA): TGTGCCAGCAGCCCAGGACAGAACTATGGCTACACCTTC. The chain recombines TRBV7-3 with TRBJ1-2; D perhaps matches TRBD1 (6 bases). V lost 5 bases and J 2 bases, leaving 9 bases between the germline ends. CDR1 is SGHTA, CDR2 FQGTGA, per germline. This CDR3 region has 13 residues.

This clonotype showed up many times. J is TRBJ2-7 and V is TRBV7-2, with D uncertain. Germline V gene lookup returns CDR1 SGHTA and CDR2 FQGNSA. This CDR3 has 13 amino acids. Deletions cut 0 bases from V and 2 bases from J, with 5 bases between. In DNA form, the CDR3 reads TGTGCCAGCAGCTTAGCATATACCTACGAGCAGTACTTC. This codes for CASSLAYTYEQYF.

This clonotype was recorded at least ten times. The J gene is TRBJ2-1, the V gene TRBV20-1, with 10 bases lining up with TRBD2. Germline lookup yields CDR1 DFQATT and CDR2 SNEGSKA (reference sequence). The CDR3 has 15 amino acids. V was clipped by 3 bases and J by 5 bases; unmatched bases: 7. DNA for the CDR3: TGCAGTGCTAGTTTGGCTAGCGGGAGACACAATGAGCAGTTCTTC. Protein sequence: CSASLASGRHNEQFF.

The table lists this clonotype with many counts. The chain uses TRBV20-1 and TRBJ2-1; TRBD1 agrees at 7 bases. Germline V lookup: CDR1 DFQATT, CDR2 SNEGSKA (reference sequence). J was trimmed by 9 bases and V by 3 bases; bases with no gene match: 5. This CDR3 has 12 amino acids. CDR3 nucleotide sequence: TGCAGTGCTAGTCGACAGGGATCTGAGCAGTTCTTC. Encoded protein: CSASRQGSEQFF.

In this sample, this clonotype turned up a few times. The chain has TRBV28 and TRBJ2-3; D is unclear. This CDR3 has 13 amino acids. V was cut by 7 bases and J by 6 bases, with 14 bases left in between. Germline loops: CDR1 MDHEN, CDR2 SYDVKM. This chain's CDR3 is CASKDIRMDTQYF. The CDR3 coding sequence is TGTGCCAGCAAAGATATTCGGATGGATACGCAGTATTTT. The whole variable domain, filled in from reference TRBV28 and TRBJ2-3, reads DVKVTQSSRYLVKRTGEKVFLECVQDMDHENMFWYRQDPGLGLRLIYFSYDVKMKEKGDIPEGYSVSREKKERFSLILESASTNQTSMYLCASKDIRMDTQYFGPGTRLTVL.

This clonotype was recorded at least ten times. J is TRBJ2-7 and V is TRBV6-6, with TRBD2 matching 9 bases. The ends lost 6 bases at V and 3 bases at J; junction bases unmatched: 12. Germline-derived CDR1 and CDR2 are MNHNY and SVGAGI (reference sequence). This CDR3 is 16 amino acids long. The DNA for the CDR3 is TGTGCCAGCAGGAGAACTCTTAGCGGGAGTCGCTACGAGCAGTACTTC. Amino acids: CASRRTLSGSRYEQYF.

This clonotype is categorized as large. The V and J genes are TRBV20-1 and TRBJ1-1; TRBD1 matches 7 bases. The V gene's germline CDR1 is DFQATT and CDR2 SNEGSKA (reference sequence). The CDR3 spans 14 residues. V trimming: 0 bases; J trimming: 5 bases; junction bases outside the gene matches: 6. CDR3 DNA sequence: TGCAGTGCTAGAGATAACAGGGGTCATACTGAAGCTTTCTTT. Protein: CSARDNRGHTEAFF.

This clonotype was recorded at least ten times. The V call is TRBV25-1, the J call TRBJ2-7; D perhaps matches TRBD2 (5 bases). V was clipped by 5 bases and J by 2 bases, with 10 bases between them. This CDR3 has 13 amino acids. Looked up from germline, CDR1 is MGHDK and CDR2 is SYGVNS. The CDR3 loop is CASSHKRTYEQYF. The CDR3 DNA reads TGTGCCAGCAGTCACAAGCGGACCTACGAGCAGTACTTC.

This clonotype was picked up many times. The chain carries TRBV11-3 and TRBJ2-5; TRBD2 aligns across 12 bases. With 1 base clipped from V and 0 bases from J, the junction kept 3 bases outside the gene matches. Germline CDR1 is SGHNT and CDR2 is YENEEA. This CDR3 comprises 17 residues. The CDR3 sequence is CASSLGRTSGDQETQYF. Here the CDR3 DNA reads TGTGCCAGCAGCTTAGGGCGGACTAGCGGGGACCAAGAGACCCAGTACTTC. Variable domain in full (rest from reference TRBV11-3 and TRBJ2-5): EAGVVQSPRYKIIEKKQPVAFWCNPISGHNTLYWYLQNLGQGPELLIRYENEEAVDDSQLPKDRFSAERLKGVDSTLKIQPAELGDSAVYLCASSLGRTSGDQETQYFGPGTRLLVL.